The rows below give T cell receptor beta chains drawn from one sample of a study of cytomegalovirus exposure and HLA in healthy donors. Generated by immunoSEQ multiplex PCR, the TCRdb table keeps only in-frame clones and is missing some. The sample records 95,000 to 110,000 clones, 82% being singletons. Input material: PBMCs. These receptors all stem from a man aged 25 to 40 in good health and CMV-seropositive. CDR3s include the opening cysteine and the closing phenylalanine or tryptophan. A D gene is named only where the DNA matches it firmly. For some rows the clone size is stated as once, few or many, or as a class when expanded; others skip it.

J gene | V gene | clone size | D gene | CDR3 DNA | CDR3 protein
TRBJ2-2 | TRBV28 | once | - | TGTGCCAGCAGTACGGGTCCCGGGGAGCTGTTTTTT | CASSTGPGELFF
TRBJ1-1 | TRBV15 | - | - | TGTGCCACCAGCAGAGACAGGGCACGGACTGAAGCTTTCTTT | CATSRDRARTEAFF
TRBJ2-3 | TRBV2 | - | TRBD2 | TGTGCCAGCGGGGCTAGCGGGGGAGATACGCAGTATTTT | CASGASGGDTQYF
TRBJ2-7 | TRBV11-3 | - | - | TGTGCCAGCAGCTTAGGTGGACAGAGGAGCTCCTACGAGCAGTACTTC | CASSLGGQRSSYEQYF
TRBJ1-3 | TRBV7-8 | - | - | TGTGCCAGCAGCTTTTCGGGTATTCGCTCTGGAAACACCATATATTTT | CASSFSGIRSGNTIYF
TRBJ1-1 | TRBV6-1 | - | TRBD1 | TGTGCCAGCAGTCCCGAGGACAGGGGGCTAACTGAAGCTTTCTTT | CASSPEDRGLTEAFF
TRBJ2-7 | TRBV12-5 | - | - | TGTGCTAGTGGTTTGGCCCGACAGACCTCCTACGAGCAGTACTTC | CASGLARQTSYEQYF
TRBJ1-2 | TRBV2 | once | - | TGTGCCAGCAGGGACACAGGGTACTATGGCTACACCTTC | CASRDTGYYGYTF
TRBJ2-5 | TRBV5-5 | - | TRBD1 | TGTGCCAGCAGCTTGCTTCCGGGACAGGGAGGAGAGACCCAGTACTTC | CASSLLPGQGGETQYF
TRBJ2-7 | TRBV5-1 | - | - | TGCGCCAGCAGCAAGCCCCCCGGGGGAACCCCCTACGAGCAGTACTTC | CASSKPPGGTPYEQYF
TRBJ2-7 | TRBV18 | - | - | TGTGCCAGCTCCGACACCGGGGGTAGGTACGAGCAGTACTTC | CASSDTGGRYEQYF
TRBJ2-5 | TRBV7-9 | - | TRBD2 | TGTGCCAGCCCACCTAGCGGGGTAGGCGAGACCCAGTACTTC | CASPPSGVGETQYF
TRBJ1-5 | TRBV7-9 | - | - | TGTGCCAGCAGCCCCGGGGATAGGGGCAATCAGCCCCAGCATTTT | CASSPGDRGNQPQHF
TRBJ2-7 | TRBV5-1 | - | - | TGCGCCAGCAGCTTGGAATACAGGGATCCCTCCTACGAGCAGTACTTC | CASSLEYRDPSYEQYF
TRBJ1-2 | TRBV6-1 | - | - | TGTGCCAGCATCTTAAGGGGCAGTTATGGCTACACCTTC | CASILRGSYGYTF
TRBJ1-6 | TRBV30 | - | - | TGTGCCTGGAGCTTAACGAGCTCCTATAATTCACCCCTCCACTTT | CAWSLTSSYNSPLHF
TRBJ1-5 | TRBV7-9 | - | - | TGTTCCAGCAGCTTAGAAGGACAACCCCAGCATTTT | CSSSLEGQPQHF
TRBJ2-3 | TRBV19 | - | TRBD2 | TGTGCCAGTAGTATAGGTTCAGCGGGGTTGGCAGATACGCAGTATTTT | CASSIGSAGLADTQYF
TRBJ2-1 | TRBV9 | few | - | TGTGCCAGCAGCGTAGATCTTGTCGGGGATTGGAATGAGCAGTTCTTC | CASSVDLVGDWNEQFF
TRBJ1-2 | TRBV5-1 | - | - | TGCGCCAGCAGCTTACAGGGTGGGTCTGGCTACACCTTC | CASSLQGGSGYTF
TRBJ2-7 | TRBV5-6 | - | - | TGTGCCAGCAGCTTGTTTCGCGGCGAGCAGTACTTC | CASSLFRGEQYF
TRBJ2-5 | TRBV30 | - | - | TGTGCCTGGAGTGTAATTACGGGAAGCAAGGAGACCCAGTACTTC | CAWSVITGSKETQYF